This T cell receptor beta chain was retrieved from a study of tumor-infiltrating lymphocytes in primary liver carcinoma. Using a constant-region primer together with ProtoScript II reverse transcriptase, TCR beta cDNA was made from roughly 500 ng of total RNA. Investigators got TCR beta libraries out of three nested multiplex PCR rounds, done with slightly modified ARM-PCR. Amplification in the first two PCR rounds was performed using TRBV1-TRBV30 forward primers and a C-beta reverse primer for approximately 10 cycles each. Using its own MiXCR run on the multiplex PCR reads, TCRdb lists one record per CDR3 protein. The sample lists 300,000 to 350,000 distinct CDR3 sequences, 45% to 70% occurring once. This clonotype has only one observation. One junction end does not reproduce the germline sequence, and a read error may be involved. The CDR3 covers 11 residues. Germline V gene sequence: CDR1 SGHVS, CDR2 FQNEAQ.

Unsorted whole blood yielded blood RNA, and germline DNA was extracted as well. Material for sequencing was peripheral blood. The receptor's source is a woman younger than 45 with primary liver carcinoma and hepatitis B virus infection. This rearrangement joins TRBV7-8 to TRBJ2-7; D is possibly TRBD1 or TRBD2 (5 bases each). The CDR3 spells CVSSDWGEQYF. The CDR3 coding sequence is TGTGTCAGCAGCGACTGGGGGGAGCAGTACTTC.